The clone carrying this TCR beta chain was detected only once. The target antigen is unknown. Germline loops: CDR1 SEHNR, CDR2 FQNEAQ (reference sequence). The CDR3 length is 14 residues. With 5 bases removed from V and 9 bases from J, the gap between germline ends came to 16 bases. The data originate from a study of T cell repertoires in ileal Crohn's disease. Study-wide points: Clonal expansions were more frequent in active smokers than non-smokers at surgery.

The table came from immunoSEQ multiplex PCR; TCRdb's copy has only in-frame clones and leaves some out. The sample yields more than 11,000 clones, approximately 70% seen once. Included were adult ileal or ileocolonic Crohn's patients indicated for ileocolonic resection. The sequenced sample was ileal tissue. This TCR derives from an adult with Crohn's disease. This sequence joins TRBV7-9 and TRBJ2-2; D not resolved. In nucleotides, the CDR3 is TGTGCCAGCAGCCAATCCGCAGTGGACCGGGAGCTGTTTTTT. Its translation is CASSQSAVDRELFF.